The 16 T cell receptor beta chains listed next were all sequenced from one sample in a study of blood T cell repertoires in COVID-19. Using immunoSEQ multiplex PCR, the repertoire was profiled, and TCRdb retains in-frame clones only, with some absent. The sample contains fewer than 90,000 clones, roughly 86% of which appear only once. The source material was peripheral blood. The receptors derive from a man aged 70 or older with active COVID-19.

The chain carries TRBV21-1 and TRBJ1-1. TRBV21-1 is shown as a pseudogene. This CDR3 is built from 16 residues. The CDR3 DNA reads TGTGCCAGCAGCAAAGTGGTGCGGGTTGGGAACACTGAAGCTTTCTTT. This sequence encodes CASSKVVRVGNTEAFF.

DNA for the CDR3: TGTGCCAGCAGCCCCGGGGTCTGGGAGGAGACCCAGTACTTC. Its translation: CASSPGVWEETQYF. The chain employs TRBV7-2 and TRBJ2-5, with D tentatively TRBD2 (5 bases). This CDR3 is built from 14 residues. V gave up 5 bases and J gave up 5 bases, with 15 bases separating them. The V gene's germline CDR1 is SGHTA and CDR2 FQGNSA.

V gene TRBV6-5 combines with J gene TRBJ1-1, with 10 bases aligning to TRBD1. Looked up from germline, CDR1 is MNHEY and CDR2 is SVGAGI. V trimming: 6 bases; J trimming: 11 bases; junction bases outside the gene matches: 3. The CDR3 sequence is 11 residues long. The CDR3 here is CASRGQGEAFF. CDR3 in DNA: TGTGCCAGCAGAGGACAGGGGGAGGCTTTCTTT.

The chain is built from TRBV7-2 and TRBJ2-7, with D perhaps matching TRBD2 (7 bases). Trimming removed 3 bases from V and 4 bases from J, with 13 bases in between. This CDR3 has 14 amino acids. Looked up from germline, CDR1 is SGHTA and CDR2 is FQGNSA. CDR3 nucleotides: TGTGCCAGCAGCTTGGGGGGGCCGTTATACGAGCAGTACTTC. Protein sequence: CASSLGGPLYEQYF.

This sequence joins TRBV25-1 and TRBJ2-7, with 9 bases matching TRBD1. This CDR3 is built from 13 residues. Trimming removed 8 bases from V and 2 bases from J; junction bases left unmatched: 4. The germline gives CDR1 MGHDK, CDR2 SYGVNS. The CDR3 DNA reads TGTGCCAGCTCCGGGACAGGGCCCTACGAGCAGTACTTC. Translated: CASSGTGPYEQYF.

The chain links TRBV6-6 to TRBJ1-2; 7 bases fit TRBD1. The CDR3 spans 14 residues. Trimming removed 7 bases from V and 7 bases from J; junction bases left unmatched: 12. Germline-derived CDR1 and CDR2 are MNHNY and SVGAGI (reference sequence). CDR3 bases: TGTGCCAGCAACCAACAGGGGAATTATGGTGGCTACACCTTC. It is translated as CASNQQGNYGGYTF.

This rearrangement joins TRBV30 to TRBJ2-7, with a weak D call TRBD2 (6 bases). CDR3 length: 15 amino acids. V was clipped by 3 bases and J by 1 base, with 16 bases between them. Germline V gene sequence: CDR1 GTSNPN, CDR2 SVGIG (reference sequence). CDR3: CAWSGGRITSYEQYF. The CDR3 DNA follows: TGTGCCTGGAGCGGTGGGAGGATTACATCCTACGAGCAGTACTTC.

This clone was seen only once. V usage is TRBV11-3 and J usage is TRBJ2-5; 10 bases are a match to TRBD2. The CDR3 length is 17 residues. CDR1 SGHNT and CDR2 YENEEA come from the germline V gene. V lost 1 base and J lost 7; bases outside the gene matches: 12. CDR3 region: CASSLAASGSTTGTQYF. Written as DNA, the CDR3 is TGTGCCAGCAGCTTAGCGGCTAGCGGGAGCACGACGGGGACCCAGTACTTC.

The chain recombines TRBV5-4 with TRBJ2-1, with 13 positions matching TRBD2. J lost 4 bases, V lost 4 bases, and 2 bases had no gene match. Germline loops: CDR1 SGHNT, CDR2 YYREEE (reference sequence). The CDR3 runs to 15 residues. DNA of the CDR3: TGTGCCAGCAGCCCGGGACTAGCGGGGTACAATGAGCAGTTCTTC. It specifies CASSPGLAGYNEQFF.

The gene calls are TRBV9 and TRBJ2-5; 7 nucleotides match TRBD1. CDR1 and CDR2 (germline): SGDLS, YYNGEE. V lost 3 bases, J lost 5 bases, and 10 bases stayed unmatched. The CDR3 loop spans 15 amino acids. CDR3 DNA sequence: TGTGCCAGCAGCGCCGCCGGGACAGTAGGCGAGACCCAGTACTTC. It specifies CASSAAGTVGETQYF.

The V and J genes are TRBV18 and TRBJ1-1; maybe TRBD1 (5 bases). Per germline, CDR1 KGHSH and CDR2 LQKENI. The CDR3 consists of 13 residues. V dropped 6 bases and J dropped 3 bases, with 11 bases sitting between them. The CDR3 DNA follows: TGTGCCAGCTCCAGGGCGGTGGACACTGAAGCTTTCTTT. This gives the protein CASSRAVDTEAFF.

This sequence joins TRBV14 and TRBJ2-1; 10 nucleotides match TRBD2. The CDR3 runs to 15 residues. J gave up 12 bases and V 1 base, and 9 bases lay outside the gene matches. The germline V gene encodes CDR1 SGHDN and CDR2 FVKESK. The CDR3 here is CASSQVASGRGGQFF. In nucleotides, the CDR3 is TGTGCCAGCAGCCAAGTGGCTAGCGGGAGAGGCGGGCAGTTCTTC.

The chain uses TRBV6-2 or TRBV6-3 and TRBJ1-2, with D perhaps TRBD1 (5 bases). Per germline, CDR1 MNHEY and CDR2 SVGEGT. The germline V and J ends were trimmed by 4 bases and 8 bases, with 11 bases remaining between them. The CDR3 length is 12 residues. The CDR3 DNA sequence: TGTGCCAGCAGTTTCAGGGTACGGGGCTACACCTTC. Its protein is CASSFRVRGYTF.

This chain joins TRBV11-3 and TRBJ2-3; 16 bases agree with TRBD2. The CDR3 consists of 19 residues. The J segment lost 0 bases and the V segment lost 8 bases, leaving 11 bases of the junction unmatched. Germline loops: CDR1 SGHNT, CDR2 YENEEA. The CDR3 sequence: CASAGTSGRVWASTDTQYF. CDR3 in DNA: TGTGCCAGCGCTGGGACTAGCGGGAGGGTGTGGGCTAGCACAGATACGCAGTATTTT.

The CDR3 sequence is CASSLVLRTGTGETQYF. The CDR3 coding sequence is TGTGCCAGCAGCTTAGTGCTCCGGACAGGGACCGGGGAGACCCAGTACTTC. V is TRBV7-8 and J is TRBJ2-5; 8 bases match TRBD1. Trimming cost V 1 base and J 5 bases; bases outside gene matches: 12. CDR3 length: 17 amino acids. In germline, CDR1 is SGHVS, CDR2 FQNEAQ.

This clone appeared once. The chain employs TRBV7-2 and TRBJ2-7; 7 bases align to TRBD2. The germline CDR1 and CDR2 sequences are SGHTA and FQGNSA. J lost 5 bases, V lost 1 base, and 5 bases had no gene match. There are 14 residues in the CDR3. CDR3 protein: CASSLGRESNEQYF. Here the CDR3 DNA reads TGTGCCAGCAGCTTAGGGCGGGAGTCCAACGAGCAGTACTTC.